These 15 T cell receptor beta chains share one sample of origin, sequenced in a study of shared clonotypes between healthy human individuals. Naive CD8 cells lacked CD45RO and underwent positive selection for CCR7, leaving out terminally differentiated effector memory CD45RA+ cells. Data came from immunoSEQ multiplex PCR; TCRdb stores just in-frame clones and leaves some out. The table records approximately 650,000 clones, around 95% of them present only once. The source material was naive CD8+ T cells sorted from blood. The receptor source for this set is a woman aged 25 to 39 in good health.

The chain is built from TRBV13 and TRBJ2-3; 7 positions match TRBD2. The germline CDR1 and CDR2 sequences are PRHDT and FYEKMQ (reference sequence). The CDR3 is 16 residues long. J gave up 2 bases and V 3 bases, and 8 bases lay outside the gene matches. This CDR3 is CASSFGGRGSTDTQYF. Here the CDR3 DNA reads TGTGCCAGCAGCTTCGGCGGGAGAGGATCCACAGATACGCAGTATTTT. Looking up the rest from reference TRBV13 and TRBJ2-3 gives the full variable domain: AAGVIQSPRHLIKEKRETATLKCYPIPRHDTVYWYQQGPGQDPQFLISFYEKMQSDKGSIPDRFSAQQFSDYHSELNMSSLELGDSALYFCASSFGGRGSTDTQYFGPGTRLTVL.

The chain combines TRBV10-2 with TRBJ2-7, with 12 positions matching TRBD2. Germline CDR1 WSHSY, CDR2 SAAADI. The CDR3 loop spans 16 amino acids. The trim removed 3 bases at V and 2 bases at J, leaving 5 bases unmatched. CDR3 coding DNA: TGCGCCAGCAGTGATCGGACTAGCGGGATCACCTACGAGCAGTACTTC. Its translation: CASSDRTSGITYEQYF.

The genes are TRBV11-2 and TRBJ1-2; perhaps TRBD1 as D (6 bases). Germline V CDR1 and CDR2: SGHAT, FQNNGV. This CDR3 comprises 17 residues. Between the trimmed V and J ends, which lost 1 base and 4 bases, there was a span of 19 bases. The DNA of the CDR3 is TGTGCCAGCAGCTTAGGGGCAGGGGATCGGGAAGTCTATGGCTACACCTTC. The encoded protein is CASSLGAGDREVYGYTF.

This rearrangement joins TRBV5-6 to TRBJ2-3; tentative D call: TRBD2 (6 bases). This CDR3 contains 15 residues. The V and J ends lost 4 bases and 2 bases respectively, with 14 bases between them. Germline V lookup: CDR1 SGHDT, CDR2 YYEEEE. The CDR3 here is CASSLRDWYTDTQYF. CDR3 DNA: TGTGCCAGCAGCCTCAGGGACTGGTACACAGATACGCAGTATTTT.

The chain recombines TRBV7-9 with TRBJ2-1, with TRBD2 matching over 8 bases. V lost 2 bases, J lost 4 bases, and 7 bases stayed unmatched. CDR1 and CDR2 (germline): SEHNR, FQNEAQ (reference sequence). This CDR3 comprises 16 residues. This chain's CDR3 is CASSLSTSGRYNEQFF. CDR3 DNA: TGTGCCAGCAGCTTATCCACTAGCGGTCGATACAATGAGCAGTTCTTC.

This chain links TRBV6-5 with TRBJ2-2; no clear D gene. Germline CDR1 reads MNHEY; CDR2 reads SVGAGI. Between the trimmed V and J ends, which lost 0 bases and 6 bases, there was a span of 5 bases. CDR3 length: 13 amino acids. The CDR3 DNA sequence: TGTGCCAGCAGTTACTCGTTTTCCGGGGAGCTGTTTTTT. Translating it yields CASSYSFSGELFF.

The chain combines TRBV13 with TRBJ2-1, with TRBD2 as a possible D gene (5 bases). The germline V gene encodes CDR1 PRHDT and CDR2 FYEKMQ (reference sequence). The CDR3 loop spans 13 amino acids. V lost 6 bases and J lost 2, with 8 bases in between. The CDR3 here is CASRSGTYNEQFF. The CDR3 DNA reads TGTGCCAGCAGAAGCGGAACCTACAATGAGCAGTTCTTC.

This chain links TRBV10-3 with TRBJ1-2; D is perhaps TRBD1 (6 bases). Trimming cost V 6 bases and J 4 bases, with 15 bases left between them. CDR3 length equals 14 residues. Germline CDR1 reads ENHRY; CDR2 reads SYGVKD. CDR3 coding DNA: TGTGCCATCAGGGATGCCGGGACATCCTATGGCTACACCTTC. Translated, it gives CAIRDAGTSYGYTF.

This clone was recorded once. The rearrangement links TRBV5-1 to TRBJ2-1, with TRBD2 matching over 7 bases. J was trimmed by 3 bases and V by 0 bases; bases with no gene match: 3. CDR3 length: 15 amino acids. Germline V gene lookup returns CDR1 SGHRS and CDR2 YFSETQ. This CDR3 reads CASSLGDYRYNEQFF. The CDR3 DNA is TGCGCCAGCAGCTTGGGGGACTACCGCTACAATGAGCAGTTCTTC.

This clone was counted between two and nine times. This CDR3 reads CASSMAGTGIVEQYF. CDR3 DNA: TGTGCCAGTAGTATGGCGGGGACAGGGATTGTCGAGCAGTACTTC. The chain couples TRBV19 to TRBJ2-7; 9 positions match TRBD1. This CDR3 has 15 amino acids. V was clipped by 3 bases and J by 6 bases; unmatched bases: 9. Per germline, CDR1 LNHDA and CDR2 SQIVND (reference sequence).

The gene calls are TRBV6-6 and TRBJ2-2; 9 bases line up with TRBD1. The CDR3 extends over 16 amino acids. Germline CDR1 is MNHNY and CDR2 is SVGAGI (reference sequence). The junction had 10 bases not matched to a gene; V was cut back by 5 bases and J by 6 bases. The CDR3 DNA sequence: TGTGCCAGCAGTACTCCGGGACAGGGCAGCCCCGGGGAGCTGTTTTTT. It is translated as CASSTPGQGSPGELFF.

This chain joins TRBV10-2 and TRBJ1-3; D gene ambiguous. Between the trimmed V and J ends, which lost 2 bases and 0 bases, there was a span of 5 bases. Germline CDR1 and CDR2: WSHSY and SAAADI. The length of the CDR3 is 14 residues. CDR3 amino acids: CASSEHGSGNTIYF. DNA for the CDR3: TGCGCCAGCAGTGAGCACGGCTCTGGAAACACCATATATTTT.

This chain links TRBV30 with TRBJ1-4, with TRBD1 as a possible D gene (5 bases). The CDR3 contains 13 residues. Germline CDR1 is GTSNPN and CDR2 is SVGIG (reference sequence). Trimming took 2 bases from V and 5 from J, leaving 9 bases between them. CDR3 in DNA: TGTGCCTGGAGTCAGGGCGGGAATGAAAAACTGTTTTTT. Protein sequence: CAWSQGGNEKLFF.

This sequence joins TRBV28 and TRBJ1-2; tentatively, D is TRBD1 (5 bases). The CDR3 covers 17 residues. The germline gives CDR1 MDHEN, CDR2 SYDVKM. Trimming stripped 3 bases from V and 1 base from J, with 18 bases between. CDR3 coding DNA: TGTGCCAGCAGTTTCTCCGGGGCCCTAGTGTTTAACTATGGCTACACCTTC. It yields the protein CASSFSGALVFNYGYTF.

The V and J genes are TRBV25-1 and TRBJ2-2, with D perhaps TRBD2 (5 bases). V was pared by 1 base and J by 1 base, with 10 bases between. CDR3 size: 16 residues. Germline assignment: CDR1 MGHDK and CDR2 SYGVNS. CDR3 sequence: CASSEWRQENTGELFF. In nucleotides, the CDR3 is TGTGCCAGCAGTGAATGGAGGCAGGAGAACACCGGGGAGCTGTTTTTT. The full variable domain, in which reference TRBV25-1 and TRBJ2-2 provide the parts outside the CDR3, is EADIYQTPRYLVIGTGKKITLECSQTMGHDKMYWYQQDPGMELHLIHYSYGVNSTEKGDLSSESTVSRIRTEHFPLTLESARPSHTSQYLCASSEWRQENTGELFFGEGSRLTVL.